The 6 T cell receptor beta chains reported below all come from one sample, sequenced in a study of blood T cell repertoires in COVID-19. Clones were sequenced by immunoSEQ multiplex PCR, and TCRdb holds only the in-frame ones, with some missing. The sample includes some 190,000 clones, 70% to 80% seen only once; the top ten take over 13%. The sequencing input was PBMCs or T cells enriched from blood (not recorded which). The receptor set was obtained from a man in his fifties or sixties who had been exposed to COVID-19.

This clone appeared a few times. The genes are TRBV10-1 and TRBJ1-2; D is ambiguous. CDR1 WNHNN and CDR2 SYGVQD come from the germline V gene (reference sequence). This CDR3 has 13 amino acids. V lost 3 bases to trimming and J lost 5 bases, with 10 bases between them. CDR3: CASSDRLPYGYTF. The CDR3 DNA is TGCGCCAGCAGTGACAGGCTCCCGTATGGCTACACCTTC.

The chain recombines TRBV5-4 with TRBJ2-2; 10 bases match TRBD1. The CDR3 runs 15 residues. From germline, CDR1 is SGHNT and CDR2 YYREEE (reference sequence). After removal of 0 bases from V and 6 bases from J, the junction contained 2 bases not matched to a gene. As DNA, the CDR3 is TGTGCCAGCAGCTTGGCTGGGACAGGGGCCGGGGAGCTGTTTTTT. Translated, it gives CASSLAGTGAGELFF.

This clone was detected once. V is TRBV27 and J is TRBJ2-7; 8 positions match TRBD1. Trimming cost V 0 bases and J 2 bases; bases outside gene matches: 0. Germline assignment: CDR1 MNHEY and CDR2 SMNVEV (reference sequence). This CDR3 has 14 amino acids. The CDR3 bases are TGTGCCAGCAGTTTATCCAGGGGGCCCTACGAGCAGTACTTC. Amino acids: CASSLSRGPYEQYF.

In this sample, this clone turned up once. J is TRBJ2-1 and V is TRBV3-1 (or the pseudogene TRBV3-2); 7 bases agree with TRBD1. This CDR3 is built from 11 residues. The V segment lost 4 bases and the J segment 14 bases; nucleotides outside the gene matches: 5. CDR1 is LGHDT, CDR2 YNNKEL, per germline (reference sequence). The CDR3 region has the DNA TGTGCCAGCAGCCTCCAAGACAGGGAGTTCTTC. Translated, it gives CASSLQDREFF.

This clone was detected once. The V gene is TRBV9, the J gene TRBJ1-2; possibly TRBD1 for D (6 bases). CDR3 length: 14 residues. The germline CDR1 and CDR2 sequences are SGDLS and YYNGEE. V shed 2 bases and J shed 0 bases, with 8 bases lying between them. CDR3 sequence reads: CASSVRGSNYGYTF. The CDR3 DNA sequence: TGTGCCAGCAGCGTCAGGGGCTCTAACTATGGCTACACCTTC. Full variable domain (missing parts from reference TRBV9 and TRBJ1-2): DSGVTQTPKHLITATGQRVTLRCSPRSGDLSVYWYQQSLDQGLQFLIQYYNGEERAKGNILERFSAQQFPDLHSELNLSSLELGDSALYFCASSVRGSNYGYTFGSGTRLTVV.

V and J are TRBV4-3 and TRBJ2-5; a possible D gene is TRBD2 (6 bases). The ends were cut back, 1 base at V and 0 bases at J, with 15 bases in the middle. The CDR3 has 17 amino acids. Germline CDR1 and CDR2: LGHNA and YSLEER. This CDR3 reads CASSQGSRWEDQETQYF. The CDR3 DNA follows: TGCGCCAGCAGCCAAGGGTCGCGGTGGGAGGACCAAGAGACCCAGTACTTC.